This T cell receptor (beta chain) originates from a study of cytomegalovirus exposure and HLA in healthy donors. Concerning this clone itself: Its specificity is not known.

Whole-study results and caveats: Associated with cytomegalovirus, according to the listing, were fewer than 200 TCR beta chains. Reportedly, a later analysis found an Asian-associated ancestry cluster had fewer N-insertions than the approximately 600-donor mean.

The CDR3 length is 15 residues. Trimming removed 0 bases from V and 4 bases from J; junction bases left unmatched: 6. CDR1 is SGDLS, CDR2 YYNGEE, per germline. Primers for the PCR totalled 60 Vbeta and 13 Jbeta. Data came from immunoSEQ multiplex PCR; TCRdb stores just in-frame clones and leaves some out. Counted here are about 130,000 clones, approximately 61% occurring once; the ten biggest clones make up about 1.6%. The rearrangement links TRBV9 to TRBJ1-1; 7 bases agree with TRBD1. Source material: PBMCs. This receptor was identified in a man younger than 40 in good health and CMV-seropositive. Written as DNA, the CDR3 is TGTGCCAGCAGCGTAGATGCGCAGGGGGGCACTGAAGCTTTCTTT. It yields the protein CASSVDAQGGTEAFF.